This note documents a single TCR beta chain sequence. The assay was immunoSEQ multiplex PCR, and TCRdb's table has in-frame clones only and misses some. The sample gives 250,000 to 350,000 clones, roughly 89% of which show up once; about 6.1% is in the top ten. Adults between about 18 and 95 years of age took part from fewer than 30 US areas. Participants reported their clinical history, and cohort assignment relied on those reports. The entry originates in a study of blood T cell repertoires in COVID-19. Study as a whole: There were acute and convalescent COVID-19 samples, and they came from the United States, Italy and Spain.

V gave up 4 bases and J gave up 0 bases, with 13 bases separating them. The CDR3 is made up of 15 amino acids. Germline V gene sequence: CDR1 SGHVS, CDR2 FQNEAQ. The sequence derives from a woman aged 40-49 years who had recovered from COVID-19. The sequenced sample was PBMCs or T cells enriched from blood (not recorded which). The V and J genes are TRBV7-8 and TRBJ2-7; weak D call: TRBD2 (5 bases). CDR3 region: CASSSQDLSSYEQYF. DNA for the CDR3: TGTGCCAGCAGCTCCCAGGACTTGAGCTCCTACGAGCAGTACTTC.